The T cell receptor beta chain under discussion was sequenced for a study of shared clonotypes between healthy human individuals. Findings and limits, study-wide: The authors expected sequencing depth to affect clonotype sharing among donors. Only a few donors were included, so the genetic and exposure-history diversity represented was limited.

V lost 8 bases to trimming and J lost 4 bases, with 8 bases between them. Per the germline V gene, CDR1 is MNHEY and CDR2 is SMNVEV (reference sequence). There are 11 residues in the CDR3. Naive-designated CD8 cells lacked CD45RO, were positively enriched for CCR7, and omitted terminally differentiated effector memory CD45RA+ cells. Donors were healthy HIV-negative adults without recent acute infections or vaccinations. In regard to this clone: What it binds is unknown. The same CDR3 is also encoded by other DNA sequences in this sample.

Assay used: immunoSEQ multiplex PCR; TCRdb lists only in-frame clones, some missing. The sample holds 750,000 to 1,000,000 clones; more than 85% are singletons and the top ten take less than 25%. The source is a man aged 25-45 years in good health. The chain carries TRBV27 and TRBJ1-2; no firm D call. The sequenced material came from naive CD8+ T cells sorted from blood. The CDR3 sequence is CASSGGYGYTF. The DNA for the CDR3 is TGTGCCAGCTCAGGAGGCTATGGCTACACCTTC.